The clone carrying this T cell receptor beta chain was counted between two and nine times. The antigen is undetermined. The record originates from a study of cytomegalovirus exposure and HLA in healthy donors. Study-level points and caveats: The authors reported that TCR beta sequences could predict HLA-A and HLA-B alleles. These predictions were accurate for most subjects in the first cohort.

Primers included in the PCR were 60 Vbeta and 13 Jbeta primers. Profiled with immunoSEQ multiplex PCR; TCRdb holds only in-frame clones, not every one. The sample lists 180,000 or so clones; roughly 80% were seen once. The CDR3 length is 16 residues. Germline V gene data show CDR1 as SGHRS and CDR2 as YFSETQ. V shed 3 bases, J shed 2 bases, and the junction held 4 bases outside the gene matches. The clonotype originates from a female donor in good health and CMV-seronegative. The V gene is TRBV5-1, the J gene TRBJ2-3; 12 positions match TRBD2. The sequencing sample was made of PBMCs. CDR3 protein: CASSSTSGGNTDTQYF. The CDR3 region has the DNA TGCGCCAGCAGCTCGACTAGCGGGGGCAACACAGATACGCAGTATTTT. Full variable domain (remainder filled in from reference TRBV5-1 and TRBJ2-3): KAGVTQTPRYLIKTRGQQVTLSCSPISGHRSVSWYQQTPGQGLQFLFEYFSETQRNKGNFPGRFSGRQFSNSRSEMNVSTLELGDSALYLCASSSTSGGNTDTQYFGPGTRLTVL.